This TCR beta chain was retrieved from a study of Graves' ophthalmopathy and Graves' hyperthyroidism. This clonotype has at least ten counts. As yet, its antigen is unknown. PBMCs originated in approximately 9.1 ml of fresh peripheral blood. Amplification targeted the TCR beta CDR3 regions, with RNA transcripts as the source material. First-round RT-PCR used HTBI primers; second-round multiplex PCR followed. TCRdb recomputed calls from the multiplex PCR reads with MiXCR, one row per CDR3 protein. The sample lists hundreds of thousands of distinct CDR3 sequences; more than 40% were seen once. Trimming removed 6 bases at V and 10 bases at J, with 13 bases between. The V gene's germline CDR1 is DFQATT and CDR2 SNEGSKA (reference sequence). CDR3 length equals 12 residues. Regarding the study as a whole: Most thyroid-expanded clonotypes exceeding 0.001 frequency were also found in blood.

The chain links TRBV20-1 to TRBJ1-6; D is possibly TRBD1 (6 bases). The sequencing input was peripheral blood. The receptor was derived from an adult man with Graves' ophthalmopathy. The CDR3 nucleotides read TGCAGTGCGAGCAGGGGTGACTCACCCCTCCACTTT. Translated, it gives CSASRGDSPLHF.